Below, 19 T cell receptor beta chains from the same sample are listed, as sequenced in a study of sequential checkpoint blockade in melanoma (dated by TCRdb to the late 2010s). In the paper's terms, the treatment or condition label means: randomized to nivolumab then ipilimumab (arm A) or the reverse (arm B). The library was generated by the immunoSEQ multiplex PCR assay. TCRdb re-hosts the immuneACCESS table, in-frame sequences only. Its copies lack some clones; in the studies checked, an unresolved V gene accounts for under half of them, and the cause for the rest is not known. A total of a few thousand clones appear in this sample, 87% of them only once. Together, the top ten hold approximately 8.8% of the sample. This sample comprised CD8+ T cells sorted from blood (inferred from file names), obtained from a patient given nivolumab and ipilimumab in sequence. These receptors were obtained from a human donor with melanoma.

The V and J genes are TRBV5-6 and TRBJ1-1; no definite D call. This CDR3 is 14 amino acids long. Trimming took 0 bases from V and 4 from J, leaving 10 bases between them. Germline CDR1 and CDR2: SGHDT and YYEEEE. Written as DNA, the CDR3 is TGTGCCAGCAGCTTGGAGCTTCGTGGCACTGAAGCTTTCTTT. This codes for CASSLELRGTEAFF.

This clone was counted a single time. The chain combines TRBV9 with TRBJ2-1, with 10 bases matching TRBD2. The germline V gene has CDR1 SGDLS and CDR2 YYNGEE. J was trimmed by 5 bases and V by 1 base; bases with no gene match: 3. This CDR3 is built from 15 residues. The CDR3 spells CASSVRTSGNNEQFF. The CDR3 nucleotides read TGTGCCAGCAGCGTAAGGACTAGCGGAAACAATGAGCAGTTCTTC.

The chain is built from TRBV7-9 and TRBJ1-2; no clear D. This CDR3 region has 16 residues. V shed 1 base and J shed 0 bases, with 12 bases lying between them. Germline lookup yields CDR1 SEHNR and CDR2 FQNEAQ (reference sequence). This CDR3 is CASSLVGGRSNYGYTF. In DNA, the CDR3 is TGTGCCAGCAGCTTAGTAGGCGGCCGATCTAACTATGGCTACACCTTC.

This chain links TRBV6-1 with TRBJ2-7; D unresolved. The ends were cut back, 0 bases at V and 7 bases at J, with 16 bases in the middle. Germline V lookup: CDR1 MNHNS, CDR2 SASEGT. This CDR3 contains 15 residues. CDR3 bases: TGTGCCAGCAGTGAAGCACCAGGCCCCTCTGAGGAGCAGTACTTC. As protein: CASSEAPGPSEEQYF.

This chain links TRBV27 with TRBJ1-5, with TRBD1 as a possible D gene (6 bases). CDR1 is MNHEY, CDR2 SMNVEV, per germline (reference sequence). With 5 bases removed from V and 7 bases from J, the gap between germline ends came to 12 bases. This CDR3 spans 13 amino acids. The CDR3 nucleotides are TGTGCCAGCAGTACCGGACAGCGGCAGCCCCAGCATTTT. It translates to CASSTGQRQPQHF.

This clone was recorded once. The chain links TRBV2 to TRBJ1-5, with 10 bases fitting TRBD1. There are 16 residues in the CDR3. The V gene end was trimmed by 6 bases and the J gene end by 2 bases; junction bases not matched to a gene: 7. Germline CDR1 SNHLY, CDR2 FYNNEI. The chain's CDR3 is CASRVVGQGGNQPQHF. The CDR3 DNA reads as TGTGCCAGCAGAGTCGTCGGACAGGGGGGCAATCAGCCCCAGCATTTT.

This clone came up a few times. The rearrangement uses TRBV4-2 and TRBJ2-7; 12 nucleotides agree with TRBD2. The junction had 0 bases not matched to a gene; V was cut back by 1 base and J by 2 bases. The CDR3 is 15 residues long. Germline assignment: CDR1 LGHNA and CDR2 YNFKEQ. The CDR3 protein is CASSQGLAGAYEQYF. The CDR3 coding sequence is TGTGCCAGCAGCCAAGGACTAGCGGGAGCCTACGAGCAGTACTTC.

The DNA for the CDR3 is TGTGCCAGCAGCTCCCCGGTTCGTAGCGTGGACACAGATACGCAGTATTTT. Residues: CASSSPVRSVDTDTQYF. The chain carries TRBV7-9 and TRBJ2-3, with D possibly matching TRBD2 (5 bases). This CDR3 is built from 17 residues. V was pared by 4 bases and J by 2 bases, with 19 bases between. Germline V CDR1 and CDR2: SEHNR, FQNEAQ (reference sequence).

The V and J genes are TRBV27 and TRBJ2-1; TRBD1 aligns across 8 bases. This CDR3 comprises 14 residues. Looked up from germline, CDR1 is MNHEY and CDR2 is SMNVEV (reference sequence). The trim removed 6 bases at V and 1 base at J, leaving 2 bases unmatched. The CDR3 spells CASSRQGSYNEQFF. The DNA for the CDR3 is TGTGCCAGCAGCAGACAGGGGTCCTACAATGAGCAGTTCTTC.

This chain links TRBV15 with TRBJ2-1; D gene ambiguous. CDR1 and CDR2 from the germline V gene are LNHNV and YYDKDF (reference sequence). This CDR3 spans 16 amino acids. Deletions cut 0 bases from V and 0 bases from J, with 9 bases between. The CDR3 here is CATSRDLRSSYNEQFF. CDR3 nucleotides: TGTGCCACCAGCAGAGACCTGAGGAGCTCCTACAATGAGCAGTTCTTC.

This sequence joins TRBV15 and TRBJ1-5; D is possibly TRBD1 (5 bases). Germline V gene sequence: CDR1 LNHNV, CDR2 YYDKDF (reference sequence). The CDR3 is made up of 14 amino acids. V gave up 5 bases and J gave up 5 bases, with 13 bases separating them. CDR3 in amino acids: CATSVGASHQPQHF. DNA for the CDR3: TGTGCCACCAGCGTTGGGGCATCGCATCAGCCCCAGCATTTT.

This chain uses TRBV7-9 with TRBJ2-6; D is undetermined. This CDR3 region has 17 residues. Germline V lookup: CDR1 SEHNR, CDR2 FQNEAQ (reference sequence). V shed 3 bases and J shed 0 bases, with 12 bases lying between them. The CDR3 protein is CASSLGRRGSGANVLTF. CDR3 bases: TGTGCCAGCAGCTTGGGCAGGCGTGGCTCTGGGGCCAACGTCCTGACTTTC.

This clone was seen once. The V call is TRBV6-4, the J call TRBJ2-6, with TRBD1 matching over 7 bases. Germline V gene lookup returns CDR1 MRHNA and CDR2 SNTAGT. The CDR3 is 16 amino acids. V shed 4 bases, J shed 2 bases, and the junction held 5 bases outside the gene matches. The CDR3 protein is CASSGDSLAGANVLTF. For the CDR3, the DNA is TGTGCCAGCAGTGGGGACAGCCTAGCTGGGGCCAACGTCCTGACTTTC.

V usage is TRBV28 and J usage is TRBJ2-7, with a possible D match to TRBD1 (6 bases). Trimming took off 2 bases at V and 3 bases at J, with 8 bases between the two ends. The germline CDR1 and CDR2 sequences are MDHEN and SYDVKM. The CDR3 spans 13 residues. For the CDR3, the DNA is TGTGCCAGCAGTTTAGGGACACTCTACGAGCAGTACTTC. This gives the protein CASSLGTLYEQYF.

The rearrangement links TRBV19 to TRBJ2-1, with TRBD2 matching over 13 bases. Trimming cost V 5 bases and J 7 bases; bases outside gene matches: 2. CDR1 and CDR2 from the germline V gene are LNHDA and SQIVND (reference sequence). The CDR3 sequence is 14 residues long. CDR3 nucleotides: TGTGCCAGTAGTGTACTAGCGGGAGGGAATGAGCAGTTCTTC. Translation: CASSVLAGGNEQFF.

The J gene is TRBJ2-1, the V gene TRBV5-6; perhaps TRBD2 as D (5 bases). The germline CDR1 and CDR2 sequences are SGHDT and YYEEEE. Trimming removed 0 bases at V and 7 bases at J, with 5 bases between. The CDR3 is made up of 12 amino acids. This CDR3 reads CASSLAGNEQFF. CDR3 DNA sequence: TGTGCCAGCAGCTTGGCGGGGAATGAGCAGTTCTTC.

This chain uses TRBV4-2 with TRBJ1-1, with a tentative D call TRBD1 (5 bases). Germline V gene lookup returns CDR1 LGHNA and CDR2 YNFKEQ. This CDR3 region has 15 residues. V lost 0 bases, J lost 5 bases, and 13 bases lay in between. The CDR3 protein is CASSQERQGGTEAFF. In nucleotides, the CDR3 is TGTGCCAGCAGCCAAGAGCGGCAGGGAGGGACTGAAGCTTTCTTT.

The chain carries TRBV9 and TRBJ2-3; 14 bases align to TRBD2. V was pared by 3 bases and J by 6 bases, with 6 bases of the junction left unmatched. The CDR3 is made up of 16 amino acids. Germline loops: CDR1 SGDLS, CDR2 YYNGEE. The CDR3 sequence is CASSGGLAGVWDTQYF. CDR3 in DNA: TGTGCCAGCAGCGGGGGACTAGCGGGAGTTTGGGATACGCAGTATTTT.

The rearrangement uses TRBV5-6 and TRBJ2-3; the match to TRBD1 covers 10 bases. The CDR3 is 16 amino acids. Looked up from germline, CDR1 is SGHDT and CDR2 is YYEEEE. Trimming cost V 3 bases and J 4 bases; bases outside gene matches: 8. The CDR3 DNA is TGTGCCAGCAGCTCAGTCAAGACAGGGGGCGCAGATACGCAGTATTTT. Translated, it gives CASSSVKTGGADTQYF.